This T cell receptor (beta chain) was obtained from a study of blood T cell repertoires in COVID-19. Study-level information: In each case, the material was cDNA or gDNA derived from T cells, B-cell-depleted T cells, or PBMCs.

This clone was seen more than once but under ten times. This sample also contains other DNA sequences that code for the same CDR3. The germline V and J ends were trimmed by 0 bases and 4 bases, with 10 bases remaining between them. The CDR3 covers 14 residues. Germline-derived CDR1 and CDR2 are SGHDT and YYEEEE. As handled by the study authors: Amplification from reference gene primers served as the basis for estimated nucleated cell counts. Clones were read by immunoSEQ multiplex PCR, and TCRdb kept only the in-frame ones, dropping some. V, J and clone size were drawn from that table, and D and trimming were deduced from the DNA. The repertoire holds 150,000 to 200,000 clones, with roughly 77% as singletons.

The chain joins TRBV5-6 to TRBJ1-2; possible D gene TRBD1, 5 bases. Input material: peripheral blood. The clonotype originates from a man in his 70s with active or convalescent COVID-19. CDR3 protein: CASSLGQPSYGYTF. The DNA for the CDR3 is TGTGCCAGCAGCTTGGGACAGCCAAGCTATGGCTACACCTTC.